One TCR beta chain is described in this entry. The record originates from a study of blood T cell repertoires in COVID-19. Background on the study: From the United States, Italy and Spain came samples of acute and convalescent COVID-19. T cells, B-cell-depleted T cells, or PBMCs provided the cDNA or gDNA that served as material.

The authors' processing: Estimates of nucleated cell counts were drawn from the amplification of reference gene primers. Sequenced by immunoSEQ multiplex PCR; TCRdb stores in-frame clones only, minus some. V, J and clone size are taken as reported in that table, and D and trimming were inferred from the DNA itself. The sample includes hundreds of thousands of clones, 65% to 90% of them seen just once. V lost 5 bases and J lost 2; bases outside the gene matches: 5. This CDR3 comprises 15 residues. Per germline, CDR1 SGHKS and CDR2 YYEKEE (reference sequence). Sequencing input: PBMCs or T cells enriched from blood (not recorded which). The sequence came from a woman aged 40 to 50 with acute COVID-19. V is TRBV5-5 and J is TRBJ2-7; 12 nucleotides line up with TRBD2. This chain's CDR3 is CASSDASGRAYEQYF. CDR3 nucleotides: TGTGCCAGCAGTGATGCTAGCGGGAGGGCCTACGAGCAGTACTTC. Full variable domain (rest looked up from reference TRBV5-5 and TRBJ2-7): DAGVTQSPTHLIKTRGQQVTLRCSPISGHKSVSWYQQVLGQGPQFIFQYYEKEERGRGNFPDRFSARQFPNYSSELNVNALLLGDSALYLCASSDASGRAYEQYFGPGTRLTVT.